Listed below are T cell receptor beta chains from one sample, sequenced in a study of cytomegalovirus exposure and HLA in healthy donors. TCRdb's copy holds only in-frame clones and misses some; the assay was immunoSEQ multiplex PCR. The repertoire holds about 130,000 clones, with around 63% as singletons. The specimen sequenced was PBMCs. Every receptor here comes from a human donor in good health. Each CDR3 is given with its conserved first and last residue. Fields, in order: CDR3 protein, CDR3 DNA, J gene, clone size, V gene, D gene. A D gene is named only where the DNA matches it firmly. Only part of the rows carry a size: once, few, many, or a class if the clone is expanded.

CASTPTGFGANVLTF	TGTGCCAGCACCCCCACAGGGTTTGGGGCCAACGTCCTGACTTTC	TRBJ2-6	few	TRBV27	-
CASSLYESSGRHNEQFF	TGTGCCAGCAGCTTATATGAGTCTAGCGGGAGGCACAATGAGCAGTTCTTC	TRBJ2-1	-	TRBV7-3	TRBD2
CASSIGTTDTDTQYF	TGCGCCAGCAGCATCGGGACTACCGACACAGATACGCAGTATTTT	TRBJ2-3	once	TRBV5-1	TRBD2
CASSLRAAGNGYTF	TGTGCCAGCAGTTTACGGGCGGCGGGGAACGGCTACACCTTC	TRBJ1-2	once	TRBV27	-
CASSDVGQGDGYTF	TGTGCCAGCAGTGATGTCGGCCAGGGGGACGGCTACACCTTC	TRBJ1-2	-	TRBV25-1	TRBD1
CSVEGGGQGSFSQYF	TGCAGCGTTGAAGGGGGGGGACAGGGTTCGTTTTCGCAGTATTTT	TRBJ2-3	once	TRBV29-1	TRBD1
CASSAWTSGGTGELFF	TGTGCCAGCAGTGCCTGGACTAGCGGGGGCACCGGGGAGCTGTTTTTT	TRBJ2-2	-	TRBV28	TRBD2
CASSLSRTEAFF	TGTGCCAGCAGCTTATCTCGCACTGAAGCTTTCTTT	TRBJ1-1	once	TRBV5-4	-
CASSWGQGAPYEQYF	TGTGCCAGCAGTTGGGGACAGGGGGCGCCGTACGAGCAGTACTTC	TRBJ2-7	-	TRBV6-5	TRBD1
CASSPGGRDRGGETQYF	TGTGCCAGCAGCCCTGGGGGGAGGGACAGGGGGGGAGAGACCCAGTACTTC	TRBJ2-5	-	TRBV9	TRBD1
CARANRDSVVAPRLQPQHF	TGTGCCAGAGCAAACCGGGACAGTGTAGTTGCCCCACGGCTTCAGCCCCAGCATTTT	TRBJ1-5	-	TRBV19	TRBD1
CASSLIQGAYEQYF	TGTGCCAGCAGCCTAATTCAGGGGGCCTACGAGCAGTACTTC	TRBJ2-7	-	TRBV5-5	TRBD1
CASSTTGGASYEQYF	TGTGCCAGCAGTACCACAGGCGGGGCCTCCTACGAGCAGTACTTC	TRBJ2-7	few	TRBV6-5	-
CASSAPAGVGETQYF	TGTGCCAGCAGTGCCCCAGCCGGGGTTGGAGAGACCCAGTACTTC	TRBJ2-5	few	TRBV28	-
CASPPSGQRGSSYNEQFF	TGTGCCAGTCCTCCCAGCGGGCAGCGGGGAAGCTCCTACAATGAGCAGTTCTTC	TRBJ2-1	-	TRBV28	TRBD2